Below, 7 T cell receptor beta chains from the same sample are listed, as sequenced in a study of Ad26.COV2.S vaccination and SARS-CoV-2 variants. Here immunoSEQ multiplex PCR was the method, and the copy in TCRdb shows in-frame clones only, minus some. The repertoire holds 300,000 to 350,000 clones, with approximately 86% as singletons. Noted treatment: 15 to 20 received Ad26.COV2.S at low or high dose, single or two shots; about 5 received placebo; per-sample allocation not given. Material that was analyzed had been drawn on day 63 after the first vaccine or placebo injection. Specimen: peripheral blood, collected in a trial of Ad26.COV2.S vaccine versus placebo. These TCRs come from a person aged 18-65 years who received the Ad26.COV2.S COVID-19 vaccine or a placebo.

The genes are TRBV4-3 and TRBJ1-4, with a weak D call TRBD1 (5 bases). CDR1 is LGHNA, CDR2 YSLEER, per germline. The length of the CDR3 is 16 residues. Trimming took off 2 bases at V and 7 bases at J, with 17 bases between the two ends. The chain's CDR3 is CASSQSAGGNGEKLFF. The CDR3 region has the DNA TGCGCCAGCAGCCAATCCGCGGGGGGTAACGGTGAAAAACTGTTTTTT.

The rearrangement joins TRBV4-3 to TRBJ2-7, with unresolved D. There are 13 residues in the CDR3. Germline assignment: CDR1 LGHNA and CDR2 YSLEER. Trimming stripped 1 base from V and 5 bases from J, with 9 bases between. Here the CDR3 reads CASSQALADEQYF. The DNA of the CDR3 is TGCGCCAGCAGCCAAGCACTGGCGGACGAGCAGTACTTC.

V usage is TRBV19 and J usage is TRBJ2-3; 10 bases map to TRBD2. There are 15 residues in the CDR3. Germline V lookup: CDR1 LNHDA, CDR2 SQIVND (reference sequence). Trimming took 4 bases from V and 5 from J; bases not matched to a gene: 6. The CDR3 nucleotides are TGTGCCAGTAGTAATAGCGGGGGGCGGGGAGATACGCAGTATTTT. As protein: CASSNSGGRGDTQYF. The full variable domain, in which reference TRBV19 and TRBJ2-3 provide the parts outside the CDR3, is DGGITQSPKYLFRKEGQNVTLSCEQNLNHDAMYWYRQDPGQGLRLIYYSQIVNDFQKGDIAEGYSVSREKKESFPLTVTSAQKNPTAFYLCASSNSGGRGDTQYFGPGTRLTVL.

The chain links TRBV7-2 to TRBJ2-2; TRBD1 matches at 7 bases. The V gene's germline CDR1 is SGHTA and CDR2 FQGNSA. The CDR3 is 18 residues long. V shed 5 bases and J 0 bases; nucleotides not matched to a gene: 12. CDR3 nucleotides: TGTGCCAGCAGCCCCCGCTATAGGGGGCTAACGAACACCGGGGAGCTGTTTTTT. Its protein is CASSPRYRGLTNTGELFF.

The gene calls are TRBV18 and TRBJ1-5, with D tentatively TRBD1 (6 bases). Germline V gene data show CDR1 as KGHSH and CDR2 as LQKENI. The CDR3 spans 15 residues. The germline V and J ends were trimmed by 3 bases and 0 bases, with 9 bases remaining between them. CDR3 sequence: CASSPDSNSNQPQHF. CDR3 nucleotide sequence: TGTGCCAGCTCACCGGACAGTAATAGCAATCAGCCCCAGCATTTT.

CDR3 coding DNA: TGCGCCAGCAGCCAAGACCCCACGGTTGGGGGCTACACCTTC. The encoded protein is CASSQDPTVGGYTF. V gene TRBV4-3 combines with J gene TRBJ1-2; unclear D gene. V lost 0 bases, J lost 8 bases, and 13 bases lay in between. CDR3 length: 14 amino acids. Germline values: CDR1 LGHNA, CDR2 YSLEER.

V gene TRBV15 combines with J gene TRBJ2-3, with TRBD2 matching over 7 bases. In germline, CDR1 is LNHNV, CDR2 YYDKDF (reference sequence). With 5 bases clipped from V and 4 bases from J, the junction kept 3 bases outside the gene matches. This CDR3 has 13 amino acids. The CDR3 region has the DNA TGTGCCACCAGCGGCGGACTAGCAGATACGCAGTATTTT. Translating it yields CATSGGLADTQYF. Based on the CDR3 plus reference TRBV15 and TRBJ2-3, the full variable domain is DAMVIQNPRYQVTQFGKPVTLSCSQTLNHNVMYWYQQKSSQAPKLLFHYYDKDFNNEADTPDNFQSRRPNTSFCFLDIRSPGLGDTAMYLCATSGGLADTQYFGPGTRLTVL.